Given below is one TCR beta chain in context. The data were taken from a study of blood T cell repertoires in COVID-19. Sequenced by immunoSEQ multiplex PCR; TCRdb stores in-frame clones only, minus some. The sample consists of over 10,000 clones, roughly 88% of them appearing once. This CDR3 contains 14 residues. Germline CDR1 and CDR2: MDHEN and SYDVKM. After removal of 5 bases from V and 3 bases from J, the junction contained 2 bases not matched to a gene. The rearrangement joins TRBV28 to TRBJ2-7; 12 bases map to TRBD2. The TCR sequence derives from a human donor in a cohort sampled during active COVID-19. The sequenced material came from peripheral blood. The CDR3 region is CASSLAGGLYEQYF. For the CDR3, the DNA is TGTGCCAGCAGTCTAGCGGGGGGGCTCTACGAGCAGTACTTC.